The 23 T cell receptor beta chains reported below all come from one sample, sequenced in a study of identical twins listed by TCRdb under 2016. The library came from 5' RACE. The sequencer was an Illumina HiSeq 2000. TCRdb applied fastp at Q25 and MiXCR to the public reads, then kept only in-frame beta chains. Each CDR3 protein gets just one entry, which takes the most common genes and DNA from the rows behind it. The sample table lists some 660,000 distinct CDR3 sequences, more than 6.5% of them with a count of one. The top ten hold more than 0.75% of the sample. The same sample was also used in a study of yellow fever vaccine responses in identical twins.

Sequenced material: PBMCs. The receptors shown here come from a woman between 18 and 30 years old in good health.

This clonotype came up a few times. This rearrangement joins TRBV12-3 or TRBV12-4 to TRBJ2-7; 8 nucleotides agree with TRBD2. The CDR3 totals 16 residues. V lost 5 bases to trimming and J lost 0 bases; unmatched junction nucleotides: 9. The CDR3 sequence is CASSPLAGLGSYEQYF. In nucleotides, the CDR3 is TGTGCCAGCAGTCCTCTAGCGGGCTTAGGCTCCTACGAGCAGTACTTC.

This clonotype was found a few times. This chain links TRBV12-3 or TRBV12-4 with TRBJ2-1; D remains unclear. V dropped 3 bases and J dropped 7 bases, with 10 bases sitting between them. The CDR3 covers 13 residues. The CDR3 reads CASSLSGWNEQFF. The CDR3 nucleotides are TGTGCCAGCAGTTTGTCAGGATGGAATGAGCAGTTCTTC.

There are a few counts of this clonotype. The chain is built from TRBV28 and TRBJ2-7, with a weak D call TRBD1 (5 bases). The CDR3 spans 14 residues. CDR1 is MDHEN and CDR2 is SYDVKM in the germline V gene. V lost 0 bases, J lost 9 bases, and 15 bases lay in between. The CDR3, as DNA: TGTGCCAGCAGTTTATGGCAGGGTGCCTTCGGGCAGTACTTC. Amino acids: CASSLWQGAFGQYF.

This chain connects TRBV21-1 to TRBJ2-3; the D segment call TRBD1 is taken from the table without a DNA check. TRBV21-1 constitutes a pseudogene. This CDR3 region has 15 residues. CDR3 amino acids: CASSKRRQLTDTQYF. CDR3 coding DNA: TGTGCCAGCAGCAAACGCAGACAGCTCACAGATACGCAGTATTTT.

CDR3 bases: TGTGCCAGCAGCCAAGGCTTGAGGGACAGAGGGGTCTATGGCTACACCTTC. Encoded protein: CASSQGLRDRGVYGYTF. The chain employs TRBV3-1 and TRBJ1-2; 7 bases fit TRBD1. The CDR3 has 17 amino acids. The germline CDR1 and CDR2 sequences are LGHDT and YNNKEL (reference sequence). After removal of 1 base from V and 4 bases from J, the junction contained 12 bases not matched to a gene.

Written as DNA, the CDR3 is TGTGCCAGCAGAGGACAGGGAGGGTGGGATGAGCAGTTCTTC. Translation: CASRGQGGWDEQFF. V and J are TRBV7-3 and TRBJ2-1, with D perhaps TRBD1 (8 bases). V was pared by 6 bases and J by 8 bases, with 17 bases between. Germline CDR1 SGHTA, CDR2 FQGTGA. This CDR3 has 14 amino acids.

The chain is built from TRBV21-1 and TRBJ2-7; the tabulated D call, TRBD2, remains unverified against the DNA. TRBV21-1 constitutes a pseudogene. The CDR3 runs to 19 residues. The chain's CDR3 is CASSKVGPSGRPSSYEQYF. CDR3 coding DNA: TGTGCCAGCAGCAAAGTGGGTCCTAGCGGGAGGCCGAGCTCCTACGAGCAGTACTTC.

This clonotype was detected many times. This chain connects TRBV5-1 to TRBJ2-1; 11 nucleotides match TRBD2. The CDR3 loop spans 16 amino acids. Germline loops: CDR1 SGHRS, CDR2 YFSETQ. J gave up 4 bases and V 3 bases, and 6 bases lay outside the gene matches. The CDR3 region is CASSSTGTSGYNEQFF. The CDR3 DNA reads as TGCGCCAGCAGCTCCACCGGGACTAGCGGATACAATGAGCAGTTCTTC. Variable domain in full (rest from reference TRBV5-1 and TRBJ2-1): KAGVTQTPRYLIKTRGQQVTLSCSPISGHRSVSWYQQTPGQGLQFLFEYFSETQRNKGNFPGRFSGRQFSNSRSEMNVSTLELGDSALYLCASSSTGTSGYNEQFFGPGTRLTVL.

This clonotype was counted ten times or more. The chain joins TRBV7-2 to TRBJ2-1, with 10 bases fitting TRBD2. This CDR3 has 16 amino acids. The germline V gene has CDR1 SGHTA and CDR2 FQGNSA. V gave up 4 bases and J gave up 4 bases; unmatched junction bases: 7. As DNA, the CDR3 is TGTGCCAGCAGCTACCTAGCGGGAGCGTCGTACAATGAGCAGTTCTTC. This translates into CASSYLAGASYNEQFF.

This clonotype was detected only a few times. The CDR3 spells CASRLTGGTGELFF. The CDR3 coding sequence is TGTGCCAGCAGATTGACAGGGGGCACCGGGGAGCTGTTTTTT. The rearrangement links TRBV6-1 to TRBJ2-2; TRBD1 matches at 9 bases. The CDR3 totals 14 residues. V shed 6 bases, J shed 4 bases, and the junction held 3 bases outside the gene matches. Germline lookup yields CDR1 MNHNS and CDR2 SASEGT.

The genes are TRBV27 and TRBJ2-7; D is ambiguous. The CDR3 covers 14 residues. Trimming shortened V by 2 bases and J by 3 bases, and 11 bases separated the two germline ends. Germline V gives CDR1 MNHEY, CDR2 SMNVEV (reference sequence). The CDR3: CASSLGRRNYEQYF. CDR3 bases: TGTGCCAGCAGTTTAGGTCGGCGGAACTACGAGCAGTACTTC.

This clonotype appeared many times. V is TRBV20-1 and J is TRBJ2-7; weak D call: TRBD2 (5 bases). The CDR3 runs to 13 residues. Germline CDR1 is DFQATT and CDR2 is SNEGSKA (reference sequence). The V and J ends lost 5 bases and 4 bases respectively, with 15 bases between them. Here the CDR3 reads CSARRGLLYEQYF. As DNA, the CDR3 is TGCAGTGCTCGCCGCGGGCTTTTGTACGAGCAGTACTTC.

This clonotype was seen a few times. The chain links TRBV25-1 to TRBJ2-1; 11 positions agree with TRBD2. This CDR3 has 16 amino acids. Trimming removed 7 bases from V and 3 bases from J; junction bases left unmatched: 8. The germline V gene has CDR1 MGHDK and CDR2 SYGVNS. The CDR3 DNA is TGTGCCAGCACCCCTCGACTAGCGGGGAACTACAATGAGCAGTTCTTC. Translation: CASTPRLAGNYNEQFF.

This clonotype was seen ten or more times. The V gene is TRBV7-9, the J gene TRBJ1-4, with 7 bases matching TRBD1. This CDR3 is built from 14 residues. The V gene end was trimmed by 3 bases and the J gene end by 7 bases; junction bases not matched to a gene: 5. CDR1 and CDR2 from the germline V gene are SEHNR and FQNEAQ (reference sequence). In DNA form, the CDR3 reads TGTGCCAGCAGCTTCTACAGGGGCCTTGAAAAACTGTTTTTT. Encoded protein: CASSFYRGLEKLFF.

This clonotype was observed a few times. The V gene is TRBV7-2, the J gene TRBJ1-2; D possibly corresponds to TRBD1 (6 bases). V was pared by 4 bases and J by 4 bases, with 16 bases between. This CDR3 contains 15 residues. Germline CDR1 and CDR2: SGHTA and FQGNSA. The CDR3 DNA follows: TGTGCCAGCAGCTCCGTAAGGACAGACCTCTATGGCTACACCTTC. Its translation: CASSSVRTDLYGYTF.

This clonotype was seen a few times. The chain combines TRBV3-1 with TRBJ2-2; unclear D gene. This CDR3 contains 11 residues. With 8 bases removed from V and 10 bases from J, the gap between germline ends came to 11 bases. Per the germline V gene, CDR1 is LGHDT and CDR2 is YNNKEL (reference sequence). CDR3 in amino acids: CASSTLTELFF. The CDR3 region has the DNA TGTGCCAGCTCCACCCTCACGGAGCTGTTTTTT. The full variable domain, with the rest looked up from reference TRBV3-1 and TRBJ2-2, is DTAVSQTPKYLVTQMGNDKSIKCEQNLGHDTMYWYKQDSKKFLKIMFSYNNKELIINETVPNRFSPKSPDKAHLNLHINSLELGDSAVYFCASSTLTELFFGEGSRLTVL.

The chain links TRBV20-1 to TRBJ2-3, with 8 bases fitting TRBD2. V was clipped by 0 bases and J by 2 bases; unmatched bases: 7. This CDR3 has 16 residues. Looked up from germline, CDR1 is DFQATT and CDR2 is SNEGSKA (reference sequence). CDR3: CSARELAGRSTDTQYF. CDR3 coding DNA: TGCAGTGCTAGAGAGCTAGCGGGCCGGTCCACAGATACGCAGTATTTT.

This clonotype was recorded a few times. The rearrangement uses TRBV28 and TRBJ1-5; D is ambiguous. The CDR3 has 12 residues. Deletions cut 6 bases from V and 4 bases from J, with 7 bases between. Germline V gene sequence: CDR1 MDHEN, CDR2 SYDVKM. The CDR3 region has the DNA TGTGCCAGCAGCCCACATAATCAGCCCCAGCATTTT. This sequence encodes CASSPHNQPQHF.

In its sample, this clonotype was seen a few times. V and J are TRBV28 and TRBJ2-3; D gene unclear. The V end was cut by 3 bases, the J end by 2 bases, with 12 bases between. CDR3 length: 15 amino acids. Germline V gives CDR1 MDHEN, CDR2 SYDVKM. CDR3 sequence reads: CASSFYGRDTDTQYF. The DNA of the CDR3 is TGTGCCAGCAGTTTCTATGGCAGAGACACAGATACGCAGTATTTT.

The chain joins TRBV4-3 to TRBJ2-1; 10 bases align to TRBD2. Germline-derived CDR1 and CDR2 are LGHNA and YSLEER. The CDR3 is 15 residues long. Trimming removed 3 bases from V and 9 bases from J; junction bases left unmatched: 8. In DNA, the CDR3 is TGCGCCAGCAGCCACTTAGCGGGGGGCAACACTGAGCAGTTCTTC. Translating gives CASSHLAGGNTEQFF.

Only a few counts were recorded for this clonotype. The V call is TRBV5-1, the J call TRBJ2-3; D may be TRBD2 (6 bases). CDR3 length equals 16 residues. Germline-derived CDR1 and CDR2 are SGHRS and YFSETQ. Trimming left V 3 bases short and J 2 bases short, with 16 bases between. The CDR3 DNA reads TGCGCCAGCAGCTATCTACGGGGGATCCACACAGATACGCAGTATTTT. Protein: CASSYLRGIHTDTQYF.

The V gene is TRBV4-3, the J gene TRBJ2-5, with 7 bases that match TRBD1. CDR3 length: 16 amino acids. J was trimmed by 10 bases and V by 0 bases; bases with no gene match: 14. Germline CDR1 is LGHNA and CDR2 is YSLEER. The CDR3 here is CASSQDRDSRLGNQYF. In DNA form, the CDR3 reads TGCGCCAGCAGCCAAGACCGGGACAGTCGACTTGGGAACCAGTACTTC.

This chain uses TRBV6-5 with TRBJ2-7; 8 nucleotides align to TRBD1. Looked up from germline, CDR1 is MNHEY and CDR2 is SVGAGI. The CDR3 runs to 14 residues. Trimming took 0 bases from V and 6 from J; bases not matched to a gene: 4. The CDR3 here is CASSYSRTGGEQYF. The CDR3 DNA sequence: TGTGCCAGCAGTTACTCGAGAACAGGGGGCGAGCAGTACTTC.